Shown below are 15 T cell receptor beta chains from a single sample sequenced in a study of breast tumors, draining lymph nodes, adjacent tissues. TCRdb passed the multiplex PCR reads through MiXCR, listing each CDR3 protein once. The sample consists of 15,000 to 20,000 distinct CDR3 sequences, about 45% of them appearing once. The sample taken for sequencing was breast tumor tissue. Every receptor here comes from a female donor with breast cancer. Some clones in this sample may be carry-over from other donors' samples.

This chain links TRBV5-8 with TRBJ1-2; unclear D gene. V lost 2 bases to trimming and J lost 3 bases, with 14 bases between them. The germline V gene encodes CDR1 SGHTS and CDR2 YDEGEE. The CDR3 covers 15 residues. This CDR3 is CASSLWTAGDYGYTF. In nucleotides, the CDR3 is TGTGCCAGCAGCTTATGGACCGCCGGGGACTATGGCTACACCTTC.

This clonotype has only a few counts. The chain combines TRBV9 with TRBJ1-2; TRBD1 is a possible D gene (5 bases). Germline V CDR1 and CDR2: SGDLS, YYNGEE. Trimming stripped 6 bases from V and 5 bases from J, with 11 bases between. The CDR3 sequence is 12 residues long. CDR3: CASTGTAYGYTF. The CDR3 DNA follows: TGTGCCAGCACAGGGACGGCTTATGGCTACACCTTC.

The chain uses TRBV9 and TRBJ2-1; possible D gene TRBD2, 5 bases. In germline, CDR1 is SGDLS, CDR2 YYNGEE. The CDR3 loop spans 16 amino acids. Trimming cost V 1 base and J 0 bases, with 11 bases left between them. CDR3 loop: CASSVPDGISYNEQFF. Here the CDR3 DNA reads TGTGCCAGCAGCGTACCTGACGGGATCTCCTACAATGAGCAGTTCTTC.

This clonotype was counted ten times or more. The V and J genes are TRBV10-3 and TRBJ1-5; D remains unclear. Trimming cost V 3 bases and J 2 bases, with 8 bases left between them. Germline V gene lookup returns CDR1 ENHRY and CDR2 SYGVKD. This CDR3 region has 14 residues. CDR3 amino acids: CAISEAAGNQPQHF. The CDR3 nucleotides are TGTGCCATCAGTGAAGCGGCAGGCAATCAGCCCCAGCATTTT.

The rearrangement links TRBV5-1 to TRBJ2-7; no firm D call. Trimming removed 4 bases at V and 4 bases at J, with 9 bases between. The CDR3 is 12 residues long. The V gene's germline CDR1 is SGHRS and CDR2 YFSETQ. CDR3 protein: CASSLEGYEQYF. CDR3 nucleotides: TGCGCCAGCAGCCTAGAAGGGTACGAGCAGTACTTC.

With regard to this clonotype: The limits of the CDR3 on the DNA are not certain, so only TCRdb's listed CDR3 is given. V usage is TRBV7-3 and J usage is TRBJ2-7; TRBD1, the table's D call, was not compared with the DNA. Germline-derived CDR1 and CDR2 are SGHTA and FQGTGA. The CDR3 totals 21 residues, both ends included. This CDR3 reads CASSFYICSATGAVMTYEQYF.

This clonotype was seen repeatedly, ten times or more. This rearrangement joins TRBV5-1 to TRBJ2-3; 7 bases fit TRBD1. Germline V gene data show CDR1 as SGHRS and CDR2 as YFSETQ. V shed 4 bases, J shed 2 bases, and the junction held 10 bases outside the gene matches. CDR3 length: 16 amino acids. The CDR3 loop is CASSKTGRLDTDTQYF. CDR3 bases: TGCGCCAGCAGCAAGACAGGGCGATTGGACACAGATACGCAGTATTTT.

This clonotype is medium-sized (0.01 to 0.1%) in the sample. V is TRBV5-6 and J is TRBJ1-2, with 10 bases identical to TRBD1. The V gene end was trimmed by 7 bases and the J gene end by 0 bases; junction bases not matched to a gene: 9. This CDR3 comprises 16 residues. Per the germline V gene, CDR1 is SGHDT and CDR2 is YYEEEE. Here the CDR3 DNA reads TGTGCCAGCTCGCCGGGACAGGGGACACCTAACTATGGCTACACCTTC. It yields the protein CASSPGQGTPNYGYTF.

This clonotype is labeled medium-sized. V and J are TRBV2 and TRBJ2-7; 12 bases line up with TRBD2. With V trimmed by 5 bases and J by 3 bases, 2 bases remained unmatched. The CDR3 is made up of 14 amino acids. Germline assignment: CDR1 SNHLY and CDR2 FYNNEI. The chain's CDR3 is CASSLTSGSYEQYF. The CDR3 region has the DNA TGTGCCAGCAGTCTGACTAGCGGGAGCTACGAGCAGTACTTC.

Concerning this clonotype itself: The conserved final phenylalanine or tryptophan is absent from the CDR3, which likely points to a read error. The limits of the CDR3 on the DNA are not certain, so only TCRdb's listed CDR3 is given. The chain carries TRBV14 and TRBJ2-5. From germline, CDR1 is SGHDN and CDR2 FVKESK. The CDR3 is 8 residues long, ends included. The CDR3 loop is CASSRGTS.

The chain combines TRBV5-4 with TRBJ2-7, with D uncertain. The germline V gene has CDR1 SGHNT and CDR2 YYREEE (reference sequence). The CDR3 is 14 residues long. With 4 bases removed from V and 4 bases from J, the gap between germline ends came to 15 bases. CDR3 DNA sequence: TGTGCCAGCAGCACGGACCCACTACCTTACGAGCAGTACTTC. It specifies CASSTDPLPYEQYF.

As for this clonotype: The junction does not match germline at one end; this may be a read error. The chain recombines TRBV29-1 with TRBJ2-1; weak D call: TRBD2 (5 bases). Germline loops: CDR1 SQVTM, CDR2 ANQGSEA. The CDR3 covers 12 residues. CDR3 sequence: CSALREFVEQFF. The CDR3 DNA follows: TGCAGCGCCCTCCGGGAATTCGTTGAGCAGTTTTTC.

This clonotype was counted at least ten times. V is TRBV6-1 and J is TRBJ1-6; possible D gene TRBD1, 6 bases. The CDR3 is 15 amino acids. Per germline, CDR1 MNHNS and CDR2 SASEGT. Trimming pared 0 bases from V and 9 bases from J, leaving 12 bases between. CDR3 nucleotides: TGTGCCAGCAGTGAAGCGCCCAGGGGTGGTTCACCCCTCCACTTT. It encodes CASSEAPRGGSPLHF.

This sequence joins TRBV7-9 and TRBJ1-2; D remains unclear. Germline V gene lookup returns CDR1 SEHNR and CDR2 FQNEAQ (reference sequence). The length of the CDR3 is 13 residues. Between the trimmed V and J ends, which lost 5 bases and 2 bases, there was a span of 9 bases. CDR3 protein: CASSPQENYGYTF. CDR3 nucleotides: TGTGCCAGCAGCCCCCAGGAGAACTATGGCTACACCTTC.

This clonotype was picked up many times. The V and J genes are TRBV20-1 and TRBJ2-7; D may be TRBD1 (5 bases). The V gene's germline CDR1 is DFQATT and CDR2 SNEGSKA (reference sequence). This CDR3 is 12 amino acids long. The CDR3 nucleotides read TGCAGGGGGCAGGGCCCCAGGGACGAGCAGTACTTC. Translating gives CRGQGPRDEQYF.